This T cell receptor (beta chain) derives from a study of CXCR3-negative and CXCR3-positive naive CD8 T cells. Turning to the study itself: Summed over all libraries, TRB reads came to 110 million to 150 million, with about 1.5 +/- 0.3 million per library. Study-wide results and caveats: PBMCs showed partially decreased CXCR3 expression after cryopreservation, and most assays used fresh PBMCs. Unlike memory cells, which differed, naive CXCR3-negative and CXCR3-positive cells had similar TRBV-TRBJ usage. A higher hydrophobicity marked the TRB CDR3s of CXCR3-positive naive cells versus CXCR3-negative naive cells. Memory CD8+ cells showed much lower diversity, while both naive subsets displayed comparably high diversity.

To note about this clonotype: Its specificity is unknown.

This CDR3 is 13 amino acids long. Germline lookup yields CDR1 SGDLS and CDR2 YYNGEE. cDNA libraries for TRB were generated by 5' RACE incorporating UMI labels. For each CDR3 protein, TCRdb gives one entry from its re-call of the 5' RACE reads, without DNA. The listing contains 49,000 or so distinct CDR3 sequences. V and J are TRBV9 and TRBJ1-2; TCRdb gives TRBD1 as the D gene, but with no DNA this cannot be confirmed. The receptor's source is a human donor in good health. Some clones in this sample may be carry-over from other donors' samples. Sequenced material: naive CXCR3+ CD8+ T cells from blood. As to subset: CD45RO-CCR7+CD27+CD95- naive CD8+ T cells expressing CXCR3 (TNR3+). The CDR3 sequence: CASSSGTEYGYTF. Based on the CDR3 plus reference TRBV9 and TRBJ1-2, the full variable domain is DSGVTQTPKHLITATGQRVTLRCSPRSGDLSVYWYQQSLDQGLQFLIQYYNGEERAKGNILERFSAQQFPDLHSELNLSSLELGDSALYFCASSSGTEYGYTFGSGTRLTVV.